The TCR beta chain under discussion was sequenced for a study of PD-L1 blockade in urothelial cancer. For the study at large: Atezolizumab at 1,200 mg intravenously every 3 weeks was started by patients at some point between 2014 and 2016. A median blood sample held around 130,000 T cells and about 78,000 unique TCRs. The patients had undergone anywhere from 0 to 3 prior chemotherapy regimens.

A remark on this clone: Its antigen is not identified.

Generated by immunoSEQ multiplex PCR, the TCRdb table keeps only in-frame clones and is missing some. The table records tens of thousands of clones, 82% of them present only once. Notes on the study in general: For durable-benefit patients, tumor-associated blood clones expanded more at 3 weeks.

The CDR3 contains 16 residues. The germline CDR1 and CDR2 sequences are SEHNR and FQNEAQ (reference sequence). Losses at the gene ends were 5 bases for V and 0 bases for J; bases not matched to a gene: 8. The rearrangement joins TRBV7-9 to TRBJ2-3; 7 bases agree with TRBD1. Sequencing used PBMCs, obtained around atezolizumab (anti-PD-L1) treatment. The receptor was isolated from a man between 65 and 80 years old with urothelial cancer. The CDR3: CASSPPRDRSTDTQYF. In DNA form, the CDR3 reads TGTGCCAGCAGCCCGCCTAGGGACAGAAGCACAGATACGCAGTATTTT.